The 2 T cell receptor beta chains given below trace back to one sample, sequenced in a study of T cell changes during pregnancy in multiple sclerosis. Some clones are missing from TCRdb's copy, which holds only in-frame ones; the method was immunoSEQ multiplex PCR. The sample has nearly 45,000 clones; approximately 96% are singletons. The sequenced sample was peripheral blood, obtained in the second trimester of pregnancy. These receptors all stem from a female donor with multiple sclerosis, enrolled in a pregnancy study.

Here the CDR3 reads CASSRTGGEGATQYF. The CDR3 DNA reads as TGCGCCAGCTCTCGGACAGGGGGGGAAGGGGCGACCCAGTACTTC. The chain combines TRBV5-1 with TRBJ2-5; 10 positions agree with TRBD1. CDR3 length: 15 amino acids. The V gene end was trimmed by 7 bases and the J gene end by 7 bases; junction bases not matched to a gene: 13. From germline, CDR1 is SGHRS and CDR2 YFSETQ.

The chain is built from TRBV5-1 and TRBJ1-1; perhaps TRBD1 as D (6 bases). In germline, CDR1 is SGHRS, CDR2 YFSETQ. V was pared by 0 bases and J by 7 bases, with 16 bases between. The CDR3 spans 15 residues. CDR3 amino acids: CASSLAVGAVYEAFF. In DNA, the CDR3 is TGCGCCAGCAGCTTGGCGGTGGGGGCAGTTTATGAAGCTTTCTTT. Variable domain in full (rest from reference TRBV5-1 and TRBJ1-1): KAGVTQTPRYLIKTRGQQVTLSCSPISGHRSVSWYQQTPGQGLQFLFEYFSETQRNKGNFPGRFSGRQFSNSRSEMNVSTLELGDSALYLCASSLAVGAVYEAFFGQGTRLTVV.